This T cell receptor (beta chain) emerged from a study of T cell repertoires in cytomegalovirus infection. Across the study: Selected CMV epitopes included recently identified HLA-C-restricted ones as well as well-studied HLA-B-restricted ones.

The V gene's germline CDR1 is MDHEN and CDR2 SYDVKM. This CDR3 comprises 13 residues. V gave up 6 bases and J gave up 6 bases, with 9 bases separating them. Via MiXCR, TCRdb re-called the reads, giving one row per CDR3 protein. Found here are fewer than 1,000,000 distinct CDR3 sequences, around 29% of them singletons; the top ten hold around 15%. There are a few counts of this clonotype. Antigen unknown. The chain carries TRBV28 and TRBJ1-6; D not certain. The source is a human donor in good health (CMV status not recorded). Some clones in this sample may be carry-over from other donors' samples. Sequenced material: cultured CD8+ T cells from PBMCs, taken from culture after CMV antigen stimulation. The CDR3, as DNA: TGTGCCAGCAGATTTGTCGGTAATTCACCCCTCCACTTT. This translates into CASRFVGNSPLHF.